This TCR beta chain was captured by sequencing in a study of cytomegalovirus exposure and HLA in healthy donors. Donors in the study were healthy people who gave bone marrow. Study-wide points: Follow-up analysis found HLA locus-dependent TCR association rates, highest for DRB1 and lowest for HLA-C.

Unmatched junction bases numbered 6, after V lost 0 bases and J lost 6 bases. Germline CDR1 and CDR2: SGHDT and YYEEEE. CDR3 length: 15 residues. Turning to this clone: Antigen unknown.

13 Jbeta primers and 60 Vbeta primers were used for the PCR. Here immunoSEQ multiplex PCR was the method, and the copy in TCRdb shows in-frame clones only, minus some. The table lists tens of thousands of clones. The V and J genes are TRBV5-6 and TRBJ1-5, with 7 bases aligning to TRBD1. The sequence came from a man aged 45-60 years in good health and CMV-seropositive. Sequences were obtained from PBMCs. CDR3 nucleotide sequence: TGTGCCAGCAGCTTGGGGGACAGCCTGGGTCAGCCCCAGCATTTT. Protein sequence: CASSLGDSLGQPQHF. Filled out from reference TRBV5-6 and TRBJ1-5, the complete variable domain reads DAGVTQSPTHLIKTRGQQVTLRCSPKSGHDTVSWYQQALGQGPQFIFQYYEEEERQRGNFPDRFSGHQFPNYSSELNVNALLLGDSALYLCASSLGDSLGQPQHFGDGTRLSIL.